A selection of T cell receptor beta chains follows, all from one sample in a study of T cell changes during pregnancy in multiple sclerosis. TCRdb's table, derived via immunoSEQ multiplex PCR, lists solely in-frame clones and lacks some. This table has about 56,000 clones, 70% to 90% appearing once. Specimen: peripheral blood, collected after pregnancy. Receptors originate from a female donor with multiple sclerosis, enrolled in a pregnancy study. CDR3s include the opening cysteine and the closing phenylalanine or tryptophan. Each record gives: V gene, J gene, CDR3 protein.

>TRBV7-3|TRBJ1-1
CASSLIGGGTEAFF
>TRBV5-4|TRBJ1-2
CASSLLVSRGGYTF
>TRBV28|TRBJ1-3
CASSDRTALWKEIYF
>TRBV7-8|TRBJ1-3
CASSPRRGRNTIYF
>TRBV5-1|TRBJ1-5
CASSLGPTGRNQPQHF
>TRBV30|TRBJ2-7
CAWSRIGAYEQYF
>TRBV2|NA
CASSVFYEQYF
>TRBV4-3|TRBJ1-6
CASSQDPRQGRSPLHF
>TRBV5-4|TRBJ1-1
CASSSGQGTGTEAFF
>TRBV5-1|TRBJ2-3
CASRYGQGPDTQYF
>TRBV7-8|TRBJ1-5
CASSSGQFSNQPQHF
>TRBV5-6|TRBJ2-5
CASSSATVRRTQYF
>TRBV5-1|TRBJ1-3
CASSLAAGNTIYF
>TRBV28|TRBJ1-1
CASSPPGGTEAFF
>TRBV23-1|TRBJ1-1
CASLPTGNTEAFF
>TRBV6-4|TRBJ1-6
CASSDVPGNSPLHF
>TRBV20-1|TRBJ2-7
CSARGRREQYF
>TRBV5-6|TRBJ2-1
CASGQGAYNEQFF
>TRBV4-1|TRBJ1-2
CASSQGITEVYGYTF
>TRBV15|TRBJ1-4
CATSREDRAGEKLFF
>TRBV7-9|TRBJ2-5
CASSLVEGPETQYF
>TRBV6-1|TRBJ1-6
CASSGGESSYNSPLHF
>TRBV5-1|TRBJ2-3
CASSLDAGGTDTQYF
>TRBV5-4|TRBJ1-1
CASANRGNTEAFF
>TRBV7-6|TRBJ1-3
CASSSRKGSSGNTIYF
>TRBV2|TRBJ2-7
CASSYRESYEQYF
>TRBV2|TRBJ1-3
CANALGSGGNTIYF